The 30 T cell receptor beta chains in this list originate from one sample, sequenced in a study of cytomegalovirus exposure and HLA in healthy donors. The PCR was carried out with 60 Vbeta primers and 13 Jbeta primers. The protocol was immunoSEQ multiplex PCR, while the TCRdb copy is restricted to in-frame clones and leaves out a portion. The sample shows roughly 190,000 clones, roughly 13% of them seen only once. Material: PBMCs. These receptors were obtained from a man aged 50 to 59 in good health and CMV-seropositive.

The chain combines TRBV5-6 with TRBJ1-5; D is perhaps TRBD1 (5 bases). Trimming pared 4 bases from V and 6 bases from J, leaving 11 bases between. The CDR3 has 13 amino acids. Per germline, CDR1 SGHDT and CDR2 YYEEEE. In nucleotides, the CDR3 is TGTGCCAGCAGCGGGGGGTGGGGTCAGCCCCAGCATTTT. Its translation: CASSGGWGQPQHF.

J is TRBJ2-7 and V is TRBV7-3; TRBD2 matches at 11 bases. The CDR3 runs 15 residues. V was pared by 5 bases and J by 5 bases, with 8 bases of the junction left unmatched. Germline CDR1 and CDR2: SGHTA and FQGTGA. CDR3 sequence: CASSLSGGAFHEQYF. Here the CDR3 DNA reads TGTGCCAGCAGCCTTAGCGGGGGGGCCTTCCACGAGCAGTACTTC.

A few counts support this clone. The chain is built from TRBV28 and TRBJ1-1, with 7 bases aligning to TRBD1. Trimming at V came to 4 bases and at J to 4 bases, leaving 15 bases not matched to a gene. Germline CDR1 is MDHEN and CDR2 is SYDVKM. CDR3 length: 17 amino acids. The CDR3 sequence: CASSSIPGQTISTEAFF. The CDR3 DNA is TGTGCCAGCAGTTCCATCCCGGGACAGACGATTAGCACTGAAGCTTTCTTT.

This clone was seen only a few times. The chain has TRBV19 and TRBJ1-2; 8 bases align to TRBD1. Germline-derived CDR1 and CDR2 are LNHDA and SQIVND (reference sequence). V lost 7 bases, J lost 6 bases, and 10 bases stayed unmatched. The CDR3 loop spans 14 amino acids. This chain's CDR3 is CASIGDRRENGYTF. CDR3 in DNA: TGTGCCAGTATTGGGGACAGGAGGGAAAATGGCTACACCTTC.

V and J are TRBV5-8 and TRBJ1-2; D possibly corresponds to TRBD1 (6 bases). The germline gives CDR1 SGHTS, CDR2 YDEGEE. The CDR3 sequence is 13 residues long. The V end was cut by 3 bases, the J end by 8 bases, with 14 bases between. The CDR3 sequence: CASSWGNREGYTF. The CDR3 nucleotides read TGTGCCAGCAGCTGGGGGAACAGGGAAGGCTACACCTTC.

This clone was seen a handful of times. The rearrangement links TRBV9 to TRBJ2-2; D ambiguous. The CDR3 has 15 amino acids. Germline values: CDR1 SGDLS, CDR2 YYNGEE. Trimming took off 0 bases at V and 4 bases at J, with 10 bases between the two ends. CDR3 residues: CASSVGPLGTGELFF. CDR3 in DNA: TGTGCCAGCAGCGTAGGCCCACTTGGCACCGGGGAGCTGTTTTTT.

This chain uses TRBV9 with TRBJ1-4; D is uncertain. Trimming stripped 4 bases from V and 1 base from J, with 8 bases between. Germline loops: CDR1 SGDLS, CDR2 YYNGEE. This CDR3 spans 14 amino acids. In DNA form, the CDR3 reads TGTGCCAGCAGCTCCGGGGTAACTAATGAAAAACTGTTTTTT. This sequence encodes CASSSGVTNEKLFF.

This clone occurred a few times. This sequence joins TRBV7-2 and TRBJ1-2; 7 positions agree with TRBD1. Germline-derived CDR1 and CDR2 are SGHTA and FQGNSA. With V trimmed by 5 bases and J by 4 bases, 7 bases remained unmatched. CDR3 length: 14 amino acids. The CDR3 here is CASSAQTGTYGYTF. CDR3 in DNA: TGTGCCAGCAGCGCGCAGACAGGGACCTATGGCTACACCTTC.

This clone appeared once. The chain links TRBV7-8 to TRBJ1-4; 8 bases line up with TRBD1. The CDR3 contains 19 residues. V trimming: 4 bases; J trimming: 3 bases; junction bases outside the gene matches: 16. The germline V gene encodes CDR1 SGHVS and CDR2 FQNEAQ. The CDR3 region has the DNA TGTGCCAGCAGCTCCAGGGCTCGACAGGGGACCGTTGCTAATGAAAAACTGTTTTTT. Protein: CASSSRARQGTVANEKLFF.

This chain uses TRBV18 with TRBJ2-5; TRBD1 matches 11 bases. This CDR3 has 15 residues. Looked up from germline, CDR1 is KGHSH and CDR2 is LQKENI. Trimming cost V 2 bases and J 5 bases; bases outside gene matches: 4. The CDR3, as DNA: TGTGCCAGCTCACCAGTGGACAGGGGGCGGGAGACCCAGTACTTC. It specifies CASSPVDRGRETQYF.

The rearrangement uses TRBV23-1 and TRBJ2-7, with a possible D match to TRBD2 (5 bases). TRBV23-1 qualifies as an ORF whose function is uncertain. V was shortened by 2 bases and J by 0 bases, with 17 bases between the two germline ends. The CDR3 length is 17 residues. The CDR3 reads CASSQLRRKGVSYEQYV. The CDR3, as DNA: TGCGCCAGCAGTCAACTCCGACGGAAGGGAGTCTCCTACGAGCAGTACGTC.

The genes are TRBV28 and TRBJ2-7; 8 nucleotides line up with TRBD1. This CDR3 has 14 amino acids. Germline CDR1 is MDHEN and CDR2 is SYDVKM. V lost 7 bases and J lost 2; bases outside the gene matches: 7. CDR3 nucleotides: TGTGCCAGCAAAGCGCCGACAGGGGCCTACGAGCAGTACTTC. It is translated as CASKAPTGAYEQYF.

The J gene is TRBJ1-2, the V gene TRBV6-5, with D hard to call. The germline CDR1 and CDR2 sequences are MNHEY and SVGAGI. Between the trimmed V and J ends, which lost 6 bases and 8 bases, there was a span of 19 bases. The CDR3 is 14 residues long. Here the CDR3 reads CASSSPVAPGGYTF. The CDR3 DNA reads as TGTGCCAGCAGCTCTCCCGTGGCCCCGGGGGGCTACACCTTC.

The genes are TRBV6-5 and TRBJ2-5, with TRBD2 matching 7 bases. CDR3 length equals 15 residues. The V gene's germline CDR1 is MNHEY and CDR2 SVGAGI. V shed 0 bases and J 5 bases; nucleotides not matched to a gene: 6. CDR3 nucleotide sequence: TGTGCCAGCAGTTACTCCGGGGGGTTGGGGGAGACCCAGTACTTC. Translating gives CASSYSGGLGETQYF.

This clone was picked up a small number of times. CDR3 DNA: TGTGCCAGCAGTTTCCAGACAGGTCCCACCTACGAGCAGTACTTC. It specifies CASSFQTGPTYEQYF. The V call is TRBV27, the J call TRBJ2-7, with D possibly TRBD1 on 6 matching bases. The CDR3 has 15 amino acids. Germline V gene data show CDR1 as MNHEY and CDR2 as SMNVEV (reference sequence). V gave up 3 bases and J gave up 2 bases, with 14 bases separating them.

This clone has just a few counts. The chain recombines TRBV9 with TRBJ1-1; 7 bases match TRBD1. Germline V lookup: CDR1 SGDLS, CDR2 YYNGEE. Trimming cost V 0 bases and J 5 bases; bases outside gene matches: 10. This CDR3 has 16 residues. In DNA form, the CDR3 reads TGTGCCAGCAGCGTAGGTCCGGACAGGAGGGGGACTGAAGCTTTCTTT. Protein: CASSVGPDRRGTEAFF.

The rearrangement joins TRBV14 to TRBJ2-3; 7 bases match TRBD2. There are 18 residues in the CDR3. Losses at the gene ends were 1 base for V and 1 base for J; bases not matched to a gene: 11. Germline CDR1 SGHDN, CDR2 FVKESK. Here the CDR3 reads CASSQAGGTARGTDTQYF. Here the CDR3 DNA reads TGTGCCAGCAGCCAAGCCGGGGGGACCGCACGGGGCACAGATACGCAGTATTTT.

This clone was counted between two and nine times. The V and J genes are TRBV5-4 and TRBJ1-3; 9 bases match TRBD1. This CDR3 comprises 14 residues. In germline, CDR1 is SGHNT, CDR2 YYREEE (reference sequence). The V gene end was trimmed by 4 bases and the J gene end by 4 bases; junction bases not matched to a gene: 3. The CDR3 here is CASSGQGRGNTIYF. Written as DNA, the CDR3 is TGTGCCAGCAGCGGACAGGGGCGGGGAAACACCATATATTTT.

This clone came up a few times. This chain joins TRBV5-4 and TRBJ1-4; D perhaps matches TRBD1 (6 bases). This CDR3 contains 14 residues. V gave up 2 bases and J gave up 6 bases, with 11 bases separating them. The germline V gene has CDR1 SGHNT and CDR2 YYREEE (reference sequence). CDR3 sequence: CASSLRGRDEKLFF. CDR3 DNA sequence: TGTGCCAGCAGCTTAAGGGGGAGGGATGAAAAACTGTTTTTT.

V usage is TRBV7-9 and J usage is TRBJ1-1; D might be TRBD1 (5 bases). Trimming stripped 2 bases from V and 5 bases from J, with 12 bases between. Germline V lookup: CDR1 SEHNR, CDR2 FQNEAQ (reference sequence). There are 14 residues in the CDR3. The CDR3 loop is CASSLRDSRTEAFF. As DNA, the CDR3 is TGTGCCAGCAGCTTAAGGGACTCGAGGACTGAAGCTTTCTTT.

This clone was observed a handful of times. This chain connects TRBV9 to TRBJ2-2; maybe TRBD1 (5 bases). Germline V gene sequence: CDR1 SGDLS, CDR2 YYNGEE. The CDR3 runs 15 residues. V was cut by 0 bases and J by 1 base, with 7 bases left in between. The chain's CDR3 is CASSVVQGNTGELFF. As DNA, the CDR3 is TGTGCCAGCAGCGTAGTTCAGGGGAACACCGGGGAGCTGTTTTTT. Looking up the rest from reference TRBV9 and TRBJ2-2 gives the full variable domain: DSGVTQTPKHLITATGQRVTLRCSPRSGDLSVYWYQQSLDQGLQFLIQYYNGEERAKGNILERFSAQQFPDLHSELNLSSLELGDSALYFCASSVVQGNTGELFFGEGSRLTVL.

J is TRBJ1-2 and V is TRBV4-2, with TRBD1 as a possible D gene (5 bases). Germline lookup yields CDR1 LGHNA and CDR2 YNFKEQ. The CDR3 sequence is 15 residues long. V lost 0 bases to trimming and J lost 4 bases, with 12 bases between them. CDR3 nucleotides: TGTGCCAGCAGCCAAGAGGGCGGGGGACGCTATGGCTACACCTTC. Its translation: CASSQEGGGRYGYTF.

There are a few counts of this clone. The rearrangement links TRBV19 to TRBJ2-1, with D tentatively TRBD2 (5 bases). The CDR3 is 14 residues long. Germline V gene sequence: CDR1 LNHDA, CDR2 SQIVND (reference sequence). Deletions cut 5 bases from V and 2 bases from J, with 10 bases between. The CDR3 region is CASSLRGPYNEQFF. CDR3 DNA: TGTGCCAGTAGTCTTCGGGGTCCCTACAATGAGCAGTTCTTC.

The chain uses TRBV28 and TRBJ1-3, with a tentative D call TRBD1 (5 bases). Germline V gives CDR1 MDHEN, CDR2 SYDVKM. This CDR3 comprises 15 residues. The V gene lost 5 bases and the J gene lost 0 bases, with 11 bases spanning the gap. The CDR3 nucleotides read TGTGCCAGCAGTGTGGAGGGGAGCTCTGGAAACACCATATATTTT. It translates to CASSVEGSSGNTIYF.

This clone has only a few counts. The J gene is TRBJ2-7, the V gene TRBV4-3, with no clear D. Trimming shortened V by 5 bases and J by 6 bases, and 11 bases separated the two germline ends. CDR3 length: 12 residues. Germline CDR1 and CDR2: LGHNA and YSLEER. The CDR3 reads CASSTGRGEQYF. CDR3 nucleotide sequence: TGCGCCAGCAGCACCGGAAGAGGCGAGCAGTACTTC.

This clone was seen only a few times. The chain is built from TRBV6-5 and TRBJ1-6, with 7 bases lining up with TRBD1. The CDR3 extends over 15 amino acids. The germline gives CDR1 MNHEY, CDR2 SVGAGI. The V and J ends lost 8 bases and 4 bases, in that order; junction bases with no gene match: 8. The CDR3 region is CASASPGQYNSPLHF. DNA of the CDR3: TGTGCCAGCGCCTCCCCGGGACAGTATAATTCACCCCTCCACTTT.

The J gene is TRBJ1-1, the V gene TRBV27, with 10 bases identical to TRBD1. The ends lost 1 base at V and 6 bases at J; junction bases unmatched: 5. Germline CDR1 and CDR2: MNHEY and SMNVEV (reference sequence). The CDR3 is 15 amino acids. The CDR3 spells CASSLYRGQGSEAFF. The DNA for the CDR3 is TGTGCCAGCAGTTTATATCGGGGACAGGGGTCTGAAGCTTTCTTT.

This clone was seen a handful of times. The DNA for the CDR3 is TGTGCCAGCAGCCCGGAGGCGGGCCTGGTCACGCAGTATTTT. This codes for CASSPEAGLVTQYF. V and J are TRBV5-4 and TRBJ2-3; tentatively, D is TRBD2 (5 bases). Trimming stripped 4 bases from V and 9 bases from J, with 18 bases between. The germline V gene has CDR1 SGHNT and CDR2 YYREEE (reference sequence). CDR3 length: 14 amino acids.

This clone was seen only a few times. The V gene is TRBV6-4, the J gene TRBJ1-2; no clear D gene. Looked up from germline, CDR1 is MRHNA and CDR2 is SNTAGT. CDR3 length: 12 amino acids. Trimming removed 8 bases from V and 7 bases from J, with 14 bases in between. CDR3 nucleotide sequence: TGTGCCAGCCAGGACCGGGCGGGTGGCTACACCTTC. It specifies CASQDRAGGYTF.

This clone was seen only a few times. This rearrangement joins TRBV10-1 to TRBJ2-7; 8 nucleotides align to TRBD2. Looked up from germline, CDR1 is WNHNN and CDR2 is SYGVQD (reference sequence). This CDR3 spans 14 amino acids. The V gene end was trimmed by 6 bases and the J gene end by 4 bases; junction bases not matched to a gene: 8. The CDR3 region has the DNA TGCGCCAGCAGAGGGACTAGAGGGGGGTACGAGCAGTACTTC. This codes for CASRGTRGGYEQYF.